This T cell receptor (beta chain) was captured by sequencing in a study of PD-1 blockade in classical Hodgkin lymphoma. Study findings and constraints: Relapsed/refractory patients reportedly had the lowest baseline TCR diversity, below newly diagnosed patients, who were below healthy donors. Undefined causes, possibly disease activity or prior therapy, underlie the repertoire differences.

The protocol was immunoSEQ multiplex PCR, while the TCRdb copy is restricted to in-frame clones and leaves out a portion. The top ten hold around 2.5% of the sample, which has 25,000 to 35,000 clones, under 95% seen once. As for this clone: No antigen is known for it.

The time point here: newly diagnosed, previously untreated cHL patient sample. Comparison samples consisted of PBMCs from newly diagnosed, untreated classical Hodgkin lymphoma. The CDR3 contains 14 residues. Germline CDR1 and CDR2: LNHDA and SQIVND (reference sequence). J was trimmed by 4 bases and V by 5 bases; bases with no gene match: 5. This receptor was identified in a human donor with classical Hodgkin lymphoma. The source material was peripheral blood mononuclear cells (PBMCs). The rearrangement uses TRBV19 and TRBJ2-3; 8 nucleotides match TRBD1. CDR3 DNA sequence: TGTGCCAGTAGTTCGGACAGGGTGCCAGATACGCAGTATTTT. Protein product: CASSSDRVPDTQYF.